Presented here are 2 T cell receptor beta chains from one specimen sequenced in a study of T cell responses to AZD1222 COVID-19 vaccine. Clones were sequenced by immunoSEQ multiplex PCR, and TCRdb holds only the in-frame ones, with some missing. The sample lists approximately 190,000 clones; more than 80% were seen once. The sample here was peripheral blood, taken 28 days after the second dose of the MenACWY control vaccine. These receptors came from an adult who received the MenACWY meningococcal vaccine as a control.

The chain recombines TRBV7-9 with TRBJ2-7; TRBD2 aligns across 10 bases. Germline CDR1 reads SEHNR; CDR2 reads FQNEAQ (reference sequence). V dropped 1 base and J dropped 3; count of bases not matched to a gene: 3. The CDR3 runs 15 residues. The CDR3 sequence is CASSLGTSGVYEQYF. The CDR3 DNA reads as TGTGCCAGCAGCTTAGGAACTAGCGGGGTCTACGAGCAGTACTTC.

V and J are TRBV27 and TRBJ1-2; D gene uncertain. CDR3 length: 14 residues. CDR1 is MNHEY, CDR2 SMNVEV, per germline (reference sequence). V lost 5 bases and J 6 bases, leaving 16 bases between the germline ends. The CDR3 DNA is TGTGCCAGCAGTCCCTTGAGGGCTGGCCATGGCTACACCTTC. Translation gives CASSPLRAGHGYTF.